This is a list of T cell receptor beta chains from one sample in a study of blood T cell repertoires in COVID-19. The repertoire was sequenced with immunoSEQ multiplex PCR; TCRdb's copy has only in-frame clones and lacks some. In the table there are under 450,000 clones, 81% of which are singletons. The specimen was peripheral blood. These receptor sequences come from a human donor with acute or convalescent COVID-19. The donor label of this sample is uncertain. The CDR3 runs from the conserved cysteine through the conserved F or W. D genes are given only for firm matches. The size entry is marked missing in some rows and otherwise reads once, few, many or a size class.

d_gene	abundance	v_gene	j_gene	CDR3aa	CDR3nt
TRBD1	.	TRBV5-5	TRBJ1-5	CASSWTGGQPQHF	TGTGCCAGCAGCTGGACAGGGGGACAGCCCCAGCATTTT
TRBD2	few	TRBV20-1	TRBJ2-1	CSASAGGVYNEQFF	TGCAGTGCTAGTGCGGGAGGGGTTTACAATGAGCAGTTCTTC
TRBD1	.	TRBV7-9	TRBJ1-2	CASSLAGTGRYGYTF	TGTGCCAGCAGCTTAGCGGGGACAGGGCGCTATGGCTACACCTTC
.	once	TRBV7-2	TRBJ1-2	CASSLDSGTNYGYTF	TGTGCCAGCAGCTTAGATTCTGGCACTAACTATGGCTACACCTTC
TRBD1	.	TRBV5-8	TRBJ2-3	CASSKPGQITDTQYF	TGTGCCAGCAGCAAACCGGGACAGATCACAGATACGCAGTATTTT
.	.	TRBV15	TRBJ2-7	CATSHIETGREQYF	TGTGCCACCAGCCATATCGAAACAGGGCGCGAGCAGTACTTC
.	.	TRBV4-2	TRBJ2-3	CASSQEGGSTDTQYF	TGTGCCAGCAGCCAAGAGGGGGGTAGCACAGATACGCAGTATTTT
TRBD2	.	TRBV5-1	TRBJ2-3	CASSLVAGGLDTQYF	TGCGCCAGCAGCTTGGTGGCGGGGGGGCTAGATACGCAGTATTTT
.	.	TRBV6-5	TRBJ1-4	CASSYGGSANEKLFF	TGTGCCAGCAGTTACGGGGGGTCGGCTAATGAAAAACTGTTTTTT
TRBD1	few	TRBV29-1	TRBJ1-6	CSVRETGGSPLHF	TGCAGCGTTAGAGAGACAGGGGGTTCACCCCTCCACTTT
TRBD2	.	TRBV13	TRBJ2-1	CASSSGLAGGYEQFF	TGTGCCAGCAGCTCAGGACTAGCGGGAGGCTATGAGCAGTTCTTC
TRBD2	.	TRBV6-1	TRBJ2-5	CASSENGLAGYQETQYF	TGTGCCAGCAGTGAAAACGGGCTAGCGGGATACCAAGAGACCCAGTACTTC
TRBD2	.	TRBV5-4	TRBJ2-3	CASSPATGGSTDTQYF	TGTGCCAGCAGCCCCGCGACGGGGGGTAGCACAGATACGCAGTATTTT
.	.	TRBV4-1	TRBJ1-2	CASSQVFGQNYGYTF	TGCGCCAGCAGCCAAGTTTTCGGACAGAACTATGGCTACACCTTC
TRBD1	.	TRBV7-8	TRBJ1-2	CASSPGQATYGYTF	TGTGCCAGCAGCCCGGGACAGGCGACCTATGGCTACACCTTC
TRBD2	.	TRBV30	TRBJ2-3	CAWSPPGLAVGGTDTQYF	TGTGCCTGGAGTCCCCCGGGACTAGCGGTGGGGGGCACAGATACGCAGTATTTT
.	.	TRBV7-6	TRBJ2-1	CASSSTYPGTPHNEQFF	TGTGCCAGCAGCTCAACCTACCCCGGGACACCACACAATGAGCAGTTCTTC
TRBD1	.	TRBV25-1	TRBJ2-2	CASSDRTGGANTGELFF	TGTGCCAGCAGTGACCGGACAGGGGGCGCGAACACCGGGGAGCTGTTTTTT
TRBD2	.	TRBV7-2	TRBJ2-2	CASGTSGGSGELFF	TGTGCCAGCGGCACTAGCGGGGGATCCGGGGAGCTGTTTTTT
TRBD1	.	TRBV19	TRBJ1-1	CASNQGGVEYTEAFF	TGTGCCAGTAACCAAGGGGGCGTCGAGTACACTGAAGCTTTCTTT
.	.	TRBV20-1	TRBJ2-3	CSASSAGIANTQYF	TGCAGTGCTAGTTCGGCGGGGATCGCAAATACGCAGTATTTT
TRBD2	.	TRBV19	TRBJ2-1	CASSVPLIRGGLGNEQFF	TGTGCCAGTAGTGTACCCCTGATACGGGGGGGCCTTGGGAATGAGCAGTTCTTC
.	.	TRBV4-1	TRBJ2-7	CASSQGTVDEQYF	TGCGCCAGCAGCCAAGGGACAGTGGACGAGCAGTACTTC
.	.	TRBV11-2	TRBJ1-2	CASSPRVEGKSYTF	TGTGCCAGCAGCCCCAGGGTGGAGGGGAAGAGCTACACCTTC
TRBD1	.	TRBV14	TRBJ1-2	CASSPQDRAGYTF	TGTGCCAGCAGCCCCCAGGACAGGGCTGGCTACACCTTC
.	.	TRBV21-1	TRBJ2-7	CASSQVIALERYEQYF	TGTGCCAGCAGTCAAGTCATAGCCCTCGAACGGTACGAGCAGTACTTC
.	few	TRBV30	TRBJ1-2	CATGYGYTF	TGTGCCACAGGATATGGCTACACCTTC
.	.	TRBV19	TRBJ2-1	CASSMRSSSYNEQFF	TGTGCCAGTAGTATGCGGTCGAGCTCCTACAATGAGCAGTTCTTC
.	.	TRBV7-9	TRBJ1-2	CASSHNREGYGYTF	TGTGCCAGCAGTCATAACAGGGAAGGCTATGGCTACACCTTC
.	.	TRBV28	TRBJ1-4	CASSTIGEKLFF	TGTGCCAGCAGTACTATTGGAGAAAAACTGTTTTTT
.	.	TRBV2	TRBJ1-1	CASSRQSNTEAFF	TGTGCCAGCAGTAGACAGTCGAACACTGAAGCTTTCTTT
.	.	TRBV7-9	TRBJ1-2	CASSPGSGYTF	TGTGCCAGCAGCCCGGGGAGTGGCTACACCTTC
.	.	TRBV6-6	TRBJ1-4	CASSYPLSGGSEKLFF	TGTGCCAGCAGTTACCCCTTATCGGGAGGGAGTGAAAAACTGTTTTTT
.	.	TRBV5-1	TRBJ2-2	CASSLWTANTGELFF	TGCGCCAGCAGTTTGTGGACAGCGAACACCGGGGAGCTGTTTTTT
TRBD1	.	TRBV27	TRBJ2-1	CASSIPTMSGTGFYNEQFF	TGTGCCAGCAGTATCCCAACAATGTCAGGGACAGGTTTCTACAATGAGCAGTTCTTC
.	.	TRBV4-1	TRBJ1-4	CASSQGGIGNEKLFF	TGCGCCAGCAGCCAAGGAGGGATTGGTAATGAAAAACTGTTTTTT
TRBD2	.	TRBV7-9	TRBJ2-1	CASSDSGTNEQFF	TGTGCCAGCAGCGATAGCGGGACCAATGAGCAGTTCTTC
TRBD1	.	TRBV6-5	TRBJ1-5	CASSTGDYQPQHF	TGTGCCAGCAGCACAGGGGACTATCAGCCCCAGCATTTT
.	.	TRBV25-1	TRBJ1-4	CASSESRKTNEKLFF	TGTGCCAGCAGTGAATCCAGGAAAACTAATGAAAAACTGTTTTTT
TRBD2	.	TRBV7-7	TRBJ2-3	CASSATGLATDTQYF	TGTGCCAGCAGCGCTACGGGACTAGCTACAGATACGCAGTATTTT
TRBD1	.	TRBV4-2	TRBJ1-5	CASSQVQSTGYKPQHF	TGTGCCAGCAGCCAAGTTCAGTCGACAGGGTACAAGCCCCAGCATTTT
TRBD1	.	TRBV12-5	TRBJ1-5	CASGLLGQVFQPQHF	TGTGCTAGTGGTTTGCTGGGACAGGTGTTTCAGCCCCAGCATTTT
TRBD2	.	TRBV15	TRBJ2-1	CATSRDWAGARSYNEQFF	TGTGCCACCAGCAGAGATTGGGCGGGAGCGCGCTCCTACAATGAGCAGTTCTTC
TRBD1	.	TRBV7-9	TRBJ1-1	CASSSDGTGGWSEAFF	TGTGCCAGCAGCTCTGACGGGACAGGGGGCTGGTCTGAAGCTTTCTTT
.	.	TRBV30	TRBJ2-1	CASDLRARPYNEQFF	TGTGCCTCCGATTTACGAGCCAGGCCCTACAATGAGCAGTTCTTC
.	.	TRBV28	TRBJ1-2	CASSLTGRGLGYTF	TGTGCCAGCAGTTTAACGGGCAGGGGTCTGGGCTACACCTTC
.	.	TRBV19	TRBJ1-6	CASSIEDSGNSPLHF	TGTGCCAGTAGTATAGAGGACAGCGGAAATTCACCCCTCCACTTT
.	.	TRBV29-1	TRBJ2-4	CSVEHRAGNIQYF	TGCAGCGTTGAACACAGGGCTGGGAACATTCAGTACTTC
.	few	TRBV30	TRBJ1-5	CAWSGGGDQPQHF	TGTGCCTGGAGTGGGGGCGGGGACCAGCCCCAGCATTTT
.	.	TRBV3-1/TRBV3-2	TRBJ1-1	CASSLRTWGDTEAFF	TGTGCCAGCAGCCTCAGGACCTGGGGGGACACTGAAGCTTTCTTT